This is a list of T cell receptor beta chains from one sample in a study of neurological immune-mediated disorders. Each CDR3 protein is one row after TCRdb ran MiXCR on the 5' RACE reads. This sample has over 35,000 distinct CDR3 sequences, with 4.5% found just once. What was sequenced was PBMCs. The origin of the receptors is a woman in her sixties or seventies with multiple sclerosis. The CDR3 runs from the conserved cysteine through the conserved F or W. Not all rows give a size; the values are once, few, many and, for expanded clones, a class.

V: TRBV7-2; size: .; length: 14; CDR3: CASSLGQSTGELFF
V: TRBV12-3/TRBV12-4; size: many; length: 12; CDR3: CASSSFRYGYTF
V: TRBV4-3; size: few; length: 16; CDR3: CASSQDGRGGWAEAFF
V: TRBV3-1; size: few; length: 12; CDR3: CASSPNSGTQYF
V: TRBV10-3; size: many; length: 15; CDR3: CAISEPVSSTDTQYF
V: TRBV20-1; size: many; length: 15; CDR3: CSARSGQGEPYEQYF
V: TRBV12-3/TRBV12-4; size: .; length: 14; CDR3: CASSRTGGGNEQFF
V: TRBV12-3/TRBV12-4; size: many; length: 11; CDR3: CASGTGDGYTF
V: TRBV7-2; size: many; length: 17; CDR3: CASSLDDRDPTYNEQFF
V: TRBV12-3/TRBV12-4; size: .; length: 15; CDR3: CASSTTGGTNQPQHF
V: TRBV6-5; size: few; length: 13; CDR3: CATGLAGTGELFF
V: TRBV4-3; size: many; length: 14; CDR3: CASSQESGTAEAFF
V: TRBV11-1; size: many; length: 14; CDR3: CASEPRAFSPEQYF
V: TRBV15; size: few; length: 12; CDR3: CATSRDVETQYF
V: TRBV7-3; size: many; length: 12; CDR3: CASSLWGPGYTF
V: TRBV10-3; size: many; length: 17; CDR3: CAISERSAGGPSDTQYF
V: TRBV28; size: many; length: 16; CDR3: CASSFRAHRGADTQYF
V: TRBV5-6; size: .; length: 14; CDR3: CASTPRGMNTEAFF
V: TRBV20-1; size: few; length: 15; CDR3: CSARVPPSGANVLTF
V: TRBV3-1; size: many; length: 14; CDR3: CASSQNRGRNEAFF
V: TRBV5-1; size: many; length: 11; CDR3: CASSPGGELFF
V: TRBV6-4; size: many; length: 16; CDR3: CASSESVDRATDTQYF
V: TRBV10-3; size: many; length: 14; CDR3: CAISKDRTRETQYF
V: TRBV7-2; size: many; length: 13; CDR3: CASSLGSGGTQYF
V: TRBV7-2; size: many; length: 14; CDR3: CASSQGRNTDTQYF
V: TRBV15; size: .; length: 12; CDR3: CATSRGGRERIF
V: TRBV11-1; size: .; length: 15; CDR3: CASRSGTGVIDTQYF
V: TRBV12-3/TRBV12-4; size: .; length: 13; CDR3: CASSSSPYEKLFF
V: TRBV7-2; size: many; length: 13; CDR3: CASSFQGNTEAFF
V: TRBV7-8; size: few; length: 17; CDR3: CASSLRDSFANTGELFF
V: TRBV9; size: many; length: 14; CDR3: CASSVEAEQETQYF
V: TRBV20-1; size: .; length: 17; CDR3: CSAPPPWGGGNTGELFF
V: TRBV20-1; size: .; length: 12; CDR3: CSARLAADTQYF
V: TRBV6-5; size: many; length: 13; CDR3: CASSYSPTGVNTF
V: TRBV27; size: many; length: 15; CDR3: CASSLSGGNTGELFF
V: TRBV7-8; size: many; length: 14; CDR3: CASSPDSSNQPQHF
V: TRBV29-1; size: many; length: 12; CDR3: CSVEQGNTEAFF
V: TRBV7-2; size: many; length: 14; CDR3: CASSMGLNNQPQHF
V: TRBV7-2; size: few; length: 12; CDR3: CASSIPTDTQYF
V: TRBV11-3; size: many; length: 14; CDR3: CASSLTGTNTEAFF
V: TRBV5-1; size: few; length: 13; CDR3: CASSLGTSSPLHF
V: TRBV10-2; size: many; length: 15; CDR3: CASSLPGQRKNIQYF
V: TRBV10-3; size: .; length: 13; CDR3: CAIRGTGDTEAFF
V: TRBV27; size: .; length: 13; CDR3: CASSLSSGYGYTF
V: TRBV9; size: .; length: 15; CDR3: CASSVERGSTDTQYF
V: TRBV28; size: .; length: 15; CDR3: CASKYRGRGEETQYF
V: TRBV7-2; size: many; length: 14; CDR3: CASSQGVTNEKLFF
V: TRBV10-3; size: many; length: 15; CDR3: CAIKGTSGMEETQYF
V: TRBV29-1; size: many; length: 14; CDR3: CSVADSLMNTEAFF